What follows are 21 T cell receptor beta chains derived from one specimen sequenced in a study of cytomegalovirus exposure and HLA in healthy donors. The PCR contained 60 Vbeta and 13 Jbeta primers. Measured with immunoSEQ multiplex PCR; TCRdb has only the in-frame clones, and not every one. Found here are around 130,000 clones, about 82% of them singletons; the top ten hold 5% to 6%. Sequencing was carried out using PBMCs. These receptors were obtained from a man in his thirties or forties in good health and CMV-seronegative.

This chain links TRBV4-3 with TRBJ2-1, with TRBD1 matching 8 bases. The CDR3 covers 15 residues. Germline assignment: CDR1 LGHNA and CDR2 YSLEER. The ends lost 4 bases at V and 6 bases at J; junction bases unmatched: 8. Here the CDR3 reads CASSPRRDRLNEQFF. CDR3 DNA: TGCGCCAGCAGCCCCCGGAGGGACAGGCTCAATGAGCAGTTCTTC.

V gene TRBV11-2 combines with J gene TRBJ2-1; D not certain. This CDR3 spans 15 amino acids. Between the trimmed V and J ends, which lost 2 bases and 4 bases, there was a span of 12 bases. Germline CDR1 reads SGHAT; CDR2 reads FQNNGV. The CDR3 coding sequence is TGTGCCAGCAGCTTACCAGGTAGTCTTTACAATGAGCAGTTCTTC. It is translated as CASSLPGSLYNEQFF.

The genes are TRBV28 and TRBJ1-5; no firm D call. The CDR3 consists of 14 residues. Germline V gene lookup returns CDR1 MDHEN and CDR2 SYDVKM. V shed 4 bases and J shed 0 bases, with 7 bases lying between them. As DNA, the CDR3 is TGTGCCAGCAGTTGGAGGGTTAGCAATCAGCCCCAGCATTTT. Translation gives CASSWRVSNQPQHF.

V usage is TRBV5-4 and J usage is TRBJ2-3; 7 bases line up with TRBD2. Germline CDR1 and CDR2: SGHNT and YYREEE (reference sequence). V was clipped by 2 bases and J by 4 bases; unmatched bases: 13. The CDR3 consists of 17 residues. CDR3 bases: TGTGCCAGCAGCTTTTCCCCTGGCGGGAGTTACTCAGATACGCAGTATTTT. Amino acids: CASSFSPGGSYSDTQYF.

The V gene is TRBV6-5, the J gene TRBJ2-1; 8 bases match TRBD2. The V and J ends lost 5 bases and 9 bases, in that order; junction bases with no gene match: 0. Germline values: CDR1 MNHEY, CDR2 SVGAGI. The CDR3 consists of 11 residues. The CDR3: CASSSGGEQFF. In DNA form, the CDR3 reads TGTGCCAGCAGTAGCGGGGGTGAGCAGTTCTTC.

The rearrangement joins TRBV6-1 to TRBJ2-1; D ambiguous. The CDR3 has 18 residues. V lost 0 bases and J lost 0, with 15 bases in between. In germline, CDR1 is MNHNS, CDR2 SASEGT. The CDR3 nucleotides are TGTGCCAGCAGTGAAGCGTATTTCCAGGTGAGCTCCTACAATGAGCAGTTCTTC. The encoded protein is CASSEAYFQVSSYNEQFF.

This chain links TRBV7-3 with TRBJ2-1; D is ambiguous. Trimming took off 0 bases at V and 0 bases at J, with 6 bases between the two ends. The CDR3 loop spans 15 amino acids. The germline V gene encodes CDR1 SGHTA and CDR2 FQGTGA. The CDR3 bases are TGTGCCAGCAGCTTAACCCCGAGCTCCTACAATGAGCAGTTCTTC. It specifies CASSLTPSSYNEQFF.

A few counts support this clone. The V gene is TRBV4-3, the J gene TRBJ1-2; 11 nucleotides line up with TRBD1. Germline V gene sequence: CDR1 LGHNA, CDR2 YSLEER. The CDR3 is 14 amino acids. With 1 base clipped from V and 7 bases from J, the junction kept 2 bases outside the gene matches. The CDR3 spells CASSQGGQGAGYTF. CDR3 DNA: TGCGCCAGCAGCCAAGGAGGACAGGGGGCTGGCTACACCTTC.

The rearrangement uses TRBV7-8 and TRBJ1-6; the D gene is possibly TRBD1 (6 bases). The CDR3 is 16 amino acids. CDR1 SGHVS and CDR2 FQNEAQ come from the germline V gene. V lost 5 bases and J lost 7, with 18 bases in between. The CDR3 nucleotides read TGTGCCAGCAGCACGCGAACTGGGGGCGGGAATTCACCCCTCCACTTT. Its protein product is CASSTRTGGGNSPLHF.

In this sample, this clone turned up a few times. The rearrangement uses TRBV7-9 and TRBJ1-1; no definite D call. In germline, CDR1 is SEHNR, CDR2 FQNEAQ (reference sequence). Trimming took 11 bases from V and 2 from J, leaving 12 bases between them. This CDR3 comprises 12 residues. This CDR3 is CAGAGSNTEAFF. Here the CDR3 DNA reads TGTGCCGGTGCTGGGAGTAACACTGAAGCTTTCTTT.

The chain couples TRBV7-9 to TRBJ2-7; possible D gene TRBD2, 5 bases. Trimming took 2 bases from V and 2 from J, leaving 10 bases between them. Looked up from germline, CDR1 is SEHNR and CDR2 is FQNEAQ (reference sequence). CDR3 length: 14 residues. This CDR3 is CASSLPSRPYEQYF. CDR3 nucleotides: TGTGCCAGCAGCTTACCTAGCCGTCCCTACGAGCAGTACTTC.

This clone was seen a handful of times. J is TRBJ2-7 and V is TRBV28; 8 bases map to TRBD1. Germline V gene lookup returns CDR1 MDHEN and CDR2 SYDVKM. This CDR3 is built from 12 residues. CDR3 residues: CATGQVWDEQYF. The CDR3 nucleotides are TGTGCTACGGGACAGGTCTGGGACGAGCAGTACTTC.

The rearrangement links TRBV6-5 to TRBJ2-3; D is undetermined. Germline V CDR1 and CDR2: MNHEY, SVGAGI. The germline V and J ends were trimmed by 4 bases and 4 bases, with 6 bases remaining between them. This CDR3 is 12 amino acids long. CDR3: CASSSMADTQYF. The CDR3 DNA is TGTGCCAGCAGTTCTATGGCAGATACGCAGTATTTT.

V gene TRBV11-2 combines with J gene TRBJ1-4; 7 bases are shared with TRBD1. V lost 5 bases and J lost 8; bases outside the gene matches: 11. The germline gives CDR1 SGHAT, CDR2 FQNNGV. The CDR3 has 15 residues. The CDR3 DNA reads TGTGCCAGCAGCGCCGTACAGGGGCTAGGGGAAAAACTGTTTTTT. Translated: CASSAVQGLGEKLFF.

This chain joins TRBV4-2 and TRBJ1-3; D remains unclear. Trimming shortened V by 0 bases and J by 3 bases, and 9 bases separated the two germline ends. The CDR3 has 15 amino acids. Germline lookup yields CDR1 LGHNA and CDR2 YNFKEQ. As DNA, the CDR3 is TGTGCCAGCAGCCAAGACAGGTTGAATGGAAACACCATATATTTT. Translating gives CASSQDRLNGNTIYF.

V gene TRBV2 combines with J gene TRBJ2-4; D unclear. The V end lost 3 bases, the J end lost 1 base, and 10 bases lay between the germline ends. Per germline, CDR1 SNHLY and CDR2 FYNNEI. This CDR3 contains 15 residues. CDR3 loop: CASSDSVGAKNIQYF. For the CDR3, the DNA is TGTGCCAGCAGTGACAGCGTCGGGGCCAAAAACATTCAGTACTTC.

The V and J genes are TRBV25-1 and TRBJ1-1; D may be TRBD1 (5 bases). The CDR3 loop spans 18 amino acids. V shed 4 bases and J shed 2 bases, with 23 bases lying between them. Per germline, CDR1 MGHDK and CDR2 SYGVNS. CDR3 residues: CASSGPSQGRERNTEAFF. CDR3 bases: TGTGCCAGCAGTGGCCCAAGTCAGGGTCGAGAAAGAAACACTGAAGCTTTCTTT.

The rearrangement joins TRBV6-5 to TRBJ1-2; TRBD1 might be the D (5 bases). The CDR3 spans 14 residues. In germline, CDR1 is MNHEY, CDR2 SVGAGI. V shed 0 bases and J shed 4 bases, with 9 bases lying between them. The CDR3 spells CASSYSTQGYGYTF. In DNA form, the CDR3 reads TGTGCCAGCAGTTACTCGACGCAGGGCTATGGCTACACCTTC.

The chain carries TRBV5-5 and TRBJ2-1, with D possibly matching TRBD2 (5 bases). V gave up 1 base and J gave up 5 bases, with 10 bases separating them. The CDR3 is made up of 14 amino acids. Germline-derived CDR1 and CDR2 are SGHKS and YYEKEE (reference sequence). The CDR3 nucleotides read TGTGCCAGCAGCTTGAGTCCGAGGGACAATGAGCAGTTCTTC. It codes for CASSLSPRDNEQFF.

V and J are TRBV2 and TRBJ2-7; weak D call: TRBD1 (6 bases). CDR1 SNHLY and CDR2 FYNNEI come from the germline V gene. The V end lost 0 bases, the J end lost 3 bases, and 15 bases lay between the germline ends. This CDR3 spans 16 amino acids. This chain's CDR3 is CASSEAGWTEDYEQYF. The CDR3 DNA sequence: TGTGCCAGCAGTGAAGCGGGCTGGACAGAAGACTACGAGCAGTACTTC.

As regards this clone: This specimen includes other DNA sequences encoding the same CDR3. The rearrangement uses TRBV4-3 and TRBJ2-1; 11 nucleotides line up with TRBD2. Trimming cost V 0 bases and J 4 bases; bases outside gene matches: 8. There are 18 residues in the CDR3. Germline V gene lookup returns CDR1 LGHNA and CDR2 YSLEER. Here the CDR3 DNA reads TGCGCCAGCAGCCAAGAATCGAGTAGCGGGAGGGGGTACAATGAGCAGTTCTTC. Residues: CASSQESSSGRGYNEQFF.